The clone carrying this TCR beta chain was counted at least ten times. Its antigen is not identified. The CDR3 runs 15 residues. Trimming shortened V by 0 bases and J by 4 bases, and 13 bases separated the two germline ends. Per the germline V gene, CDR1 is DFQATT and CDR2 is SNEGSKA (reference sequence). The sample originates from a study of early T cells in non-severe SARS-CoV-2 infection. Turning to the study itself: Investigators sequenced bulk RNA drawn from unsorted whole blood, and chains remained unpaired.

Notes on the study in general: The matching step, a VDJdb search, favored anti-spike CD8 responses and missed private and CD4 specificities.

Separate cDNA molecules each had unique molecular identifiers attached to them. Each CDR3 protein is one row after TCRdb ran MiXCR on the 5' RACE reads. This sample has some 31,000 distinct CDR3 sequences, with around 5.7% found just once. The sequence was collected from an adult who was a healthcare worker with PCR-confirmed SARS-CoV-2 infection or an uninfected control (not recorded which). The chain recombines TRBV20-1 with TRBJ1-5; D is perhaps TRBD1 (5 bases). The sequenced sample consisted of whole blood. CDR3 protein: CSARDKQGRNQPQHF. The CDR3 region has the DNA TGCAGTGCTAGAGATAAGCAGGGTAGGAATCAGCCCCAGCATTTT.